Below are 8 T cell receptor beta chains sequenced from a single sample in a study of blood T cells in healthy people across ages. The second PCR ran roughly 6 to 12 cycles with a sample-barcoded 5' primer and J-beta primers. TCRdb re-called the 5' RACE reads with MiXCR, one entry per CDR3 protein. Of roughly 800,000 distinct CDR3 sequences detected, around 25% appear once; the ten largest clones hold approximately 4%. These same data were also listed under a study on T cells of mothers and their children.

Sequencing was carried out using blood. All receptors come from a boy younger than 18 in good health.

The chain combines TRBV20-1 with TRBJ1-1; the match to TRBD1 covers 7 bases. V was clipped by 1 base and J by 5 bases; unmatched bases: 4. The CDR3 loop spans 13 amino acids. Germline lookup yields CDR1 DFQATT and CDR2 SNEGSKA (reference sequence). The CDR3 region has the DNA TGCAGTGCTAGAGTCACAGGGGAGACTGAAGCTTTCTTT. Its translation is CSARVTGETEAFF.

This clonotype was counted a few times. This sequence joins TRBV5-6 and TRBJ2-5; D tentatively reads TRBD1 or TRBD2 (5 bases each). The germline V gene encodes CDR1 SGHDT and CDR2 YYEEEE. This CDR3 comprises 16 residues. Trimming took off 7 bases at V and 7 bases at J, with 26 bases between the two ends. The CDR3 sequence is CASGTQDGSRLGTQYF. As DNA, the CDR3 is TGTGCCAGCGGGACCCAGGACGGTAGTCGGCTCGGGACCCAGTACTTC.

The CDR3 sequence is CAISDTGPPETQYF. The CDR3 DNA follows: TGTGCCATCAGTGACACAGGACCTCCGGAGACCCAGTACTTC. The chain couples TRBV10-3 to TRBJ2-5, with D possibly being TRBD1 (5 bases). V lost 3 bases to trimming and J lost 5 bases, with 13 bases between them. CDR3 length equals 14 residues. Germline-derived CDR1 and CDR2 are ENHRY and SYGVKD.

This clonotype was detected only a few times. The chain couples TRBV6-5 to TRBJ1-2; D is ambiguous. The CDR3 consists of 16 residues. CDR1 and CDR2 (germline): MNHEY, SVGAGI. Trimming took off 2 bases at V and 4 bases at J, with 17 bases between the two ends. CDR3: CASSYQSGPSVYGYTF. The CDR3 DNA reads as TGTGCCAGCAGTTACCAGAGCGGACCATCGGTCTATGGCTACACCTTC.

The chain links TRBV5-1 to TRBJ2-5, with 9 bases aligning to TRBD1. The DNA end is a closer match to TRBJ2-7, so the J assignment may be wrong. Germline assignment: CDR1 SGHRS and CDR2 YFSETQ. The CDR3 totals 15 residues. In DNA, the CDR3 is TGCGCCAGCAGCTTGATTGGGACAGGGCCCTACGAGCAGTACTTC. It encodes CASSLIGTGPYEQYF.

This clonotype turned up a few times. The chain is built from TRBV2 and TRBJ2-5, with 8 bases lining up with TRBD1. The CDR3 spans 16 residues. Germline-derived CDR1 and CDR2 are SNHLY and FYNNEI. V shed 4 bases, J shed 5 bases, and the junction held 12 bases outside the gene matches. In nucleotides, the CDR3 is TGTGCCAGCAGTGTCCCTCTCAGGGGGCTAAGGGAGACCCAGTACTTC. Protein product: CASSVPLRGLRETQYF.

V and J are TRBV4-3 and TRBJ1-4; D might be TRBD1 (5 bases). Germline CDR1 and CDR2: LGHNA and YSLEER. V was trimmed by 0 bases and J by 4 bases, leaving 12 bases between them. The length of the CDR3 is 16 residues. The DNA of the CDR3 is TGCGCCAGCAGCCAAGATACTCAGGGACGTAATGAAAAACTGTTTTTT. Protein sequence: CASSQDTQGRNEKLFF.

This CDR3 reads CSALDGGLAKETQYF. In DNA form, the CDR3 reads TGCAGTGCCCTCGATGGCGGACTGGCGAAAGAGACCCAGTACTTC. The genes are TRBV20-1 and TRBJ2-5; D might be TRBD2 (5 bases). Per germline, CDR1 DFQATT and CDR2 SNEGSKA (reference sequence). Trimming cost V 6 bases and J 3 bases, with 20 bases left between them. CDR3 length equals 15 residues.